This entry lists 15 T cell receptor beta chains sequenced from one sample in a study of blood T cell repertoires in COVID-19. Method: immunoSEQ multiplex PCR; TCRdb's copy keeps in-frame clones and lacks some. The table has 200,000 to 250,000 clones, 82% seen once. Sequencing was done on a sample of peripheral blood. The receptors here all came from a woman aged 80 or older with acute or convalescent COVID-19.

V is TRBV27 and J is TRBJ2-1, with 9 bases identical to TRBD2. The CDR3 covers 15 residues. CDR1 MNHEY and CDR2 SMNVEV come from the germline V gene (reference sequence). Unmatched junction bases numbered 6, after V lost 7 bases and J lost 2 bases. The CDR3 sequence: CASIKLAGAYNEQFF. The CDR3 bases are TGTGCCAGCATCAAACTAGCGGGTGCCTACAATGAGCAGTTCTTC.

CDR3 residues: CASSQAWGGRNTF. The CDR3 DNA follows: TGTGCCAGCAGTCAAGCCTGGGGGGGGCGCAACACCTTC. The J gene is TRBJ1-2, the V gene TRBV27, with a weak D call TRBD1 (6 bases). Germline loops: CDR1 MNHEY, CDR2 SMNVEV (reference sequence). The V end was cut by 5 bases, the J end by 12 bases, with 19 bases between. The CDR3 covers 13 residues.

This clone was observed once. V usage is TRBV28 and J usage is TRBJ1-6, with D uncertain. The CDR3 sequence is 12 residues long. Germline V gene sequence: CDR1 MDHEN, CDR2 SYDVKM. Trimming cost V 6 bases and J 6 bases, with 6 bases left between them. The chain's CDR3 is CASRLINSPLHF. The CDR3 DNA sequence: TGTGCCAGCAGACTAATTAATTCACCCCTCCACTTT.

V usage is TRBV2 and J usage is TRBJ1-5, with D perhaps TRBD1 (5 bases). This CDR3 spans 15 amino acids. Germline values: CDR1 SNHLY, CDR2 FYNNEI. The V end was cut by 9 bases, the J end by 0 bases, with 15 bases between. Here the CDR3 reads CASQGTVNSNQPQHF. CDR3 coding DNA: TGTGCCAGTCAGGGTACGGTGAATAGCAATCAGCCCCAGCATTTT. Drawing the rest from reference TRBV2 and TRBJ1-5, the complete variable domain is EPEVTQTPSHQVTQMGQEVILRCVPISNHLYFYWYRQILGQKVEFLVSFYNNEISEKSEIFDDQFSVERPDGSNFTLKIRSTKLEDSAMYFCASQGTVNSNQPQHFGDGTRLSIL.

The chain couples TRBV7-2 to TRBJ2-3; 10 bases align to TRBD2. The CDR3 length is 15 residues. Trimming cost V 4 bases and J 2 bases; bases outside gene matches: 3. CDR1 is SGHTA and CDR2 is FQGNSA in the germline V gene. CDR3 nucleotides: TGTGCCAGCAGCTCCAGCGGGGGGGTCACAGATACGCAGTATTTT. It translates to CASSSSGGVTDTQYF.

V gene TRBV7-9 combines with J gene TRBJ2-2; no clear D gene. The CDR3 consists of 15 residues. Germline V lookup: CDR1 SEHNR, CDR2 FQNEAQ (reference sequence). Trimming removed 3 bases at V and 2 bases at J, with 10 bases between. The CDR3: CASSFSTTNTGELFF. The CDR3 DNA reads TGTGCCAGCAGCTTTAGCACAACAAACACCGGGGAGCTGTTTTTT.

V and J are TRBV7-2 and TRBJ1-6, with D perhaps TRBD1 (5 bases). The ends were cut back, 1 base at V and 9 bases at J, with 13 bases in the middle. This CDR3 spans 15 amino acids. The germline V gene has CDR1 SGHTA and CDR2 FQGNSA. The CDR3 sequence: CASSLGQGSSSPLHF. CDR3 coding DNA: TGTGCCAGCAGCTTAGGGCAGGGAAGCAGTTCACCCCTCCACTTT. Full variable domain (rest looked up from reference TRBV7-2 and TRBJ1-6): GAGVSQSPSNKVTEKGKDVELRCDPISGHTALYWYRQSLGQGLEFLIYFQGNSAPDKSGLPSDRFSAERTGGSVSTLTIQRTQQEDSAVYLCASSLGQGSSSPLHFGNGTRLTVT.

V usage is TRBV3-1 (or the pseudogene TRBV3-2) and J usage is TRBJ1-6; 7 bases map to TRBD1. V lost 4 bases and J lost 9; bases outside the gene matches: 3. CDR3 length: 13 amino acids. Germline assignment: CDR1 LGHDT and CDR2 YNNKEL (reference sequence). This chain's CDR3 is CASSLRQGSPLHF. In nucleotides, the CDR3 is TGTGCCAGCAGCCTACGACAGGGTTCACCCCTCCACTTT.

The rearrangement uses TRBV6-5 and TRBJ2-3; tentatively, D is TRBD2 (6 bases). Germline values: CDR1 MNHEY, CDR2 SVGAGI. V lost 6 bases, J lost 5 bases, and 18 bases lay in between. CDR3 length: 15 amino acids. The CDR3 nucleotides read TGTGCCAGCAGCCGGGACTCCGAAAACGGAGATACGCAGTATTTT. Translating gives CASSRDSENGDTQYF.

This clone was counted only a few times. Other DNA sequences in this specimen translate into the identical CDR3. V is TRBV6-1 and J is TRBJ1-2; no definite D call. Germline CDR1 MNHNS, CDR2 SASEGT. The CDR3 sequence is 13 residues long. Between the trimmed V and J ends, which lost 3 bases and 2 bases, there was a span of 7 bases. CDR3 in DNA: TGTGCCAGCAGTGATCGGGGAAACTATGGCTACACCTTC. Residues: CASSDRGNYGYTF.

V gene TRBV2 combines with J gene TRBJ2-7; TRBD2 matches 8 bases. The trim removed 1 base at V and 6 bases at J, leaving 5 bases unmatched. Looked up from germline, CDR1 is SNHLY and CDR2 is FYNNEI. The CDR3 extends over 14 amino acids. CDR3 bases: TGTGCCAGCAGTGAAGGACTAGCGACGGCCGAGCAGTACTTC. As protein: CASSEGLATAEQYF.

This rearrangement joins TRBV2 to TRBJ1-1, with D hard to call. Deletions cut 4 bases from V and 3 bases from J, with 6 bases between. The CDR3 runs to 12 residues. Germline CDR1 reads SNHLY; CDR2 reads FYNNEI. Here the CDR3 reads CASSGPYTEAFF. CDR3 DNA sequence: TGTGCCAGCAGTGGTCCGTACACTGAAGCTTTCTTT.

The rearrangement links TRBV6-5 to TRBJ1-3; D unresolved. The germline gives CDR1 MNHEY, CDR2 SVGAGI. This CDR3 comprises 14 residues. With 5 bases removed from V and 0 bases from J, the gap between germline ends came to 8 bases. Here the CDR3 reads CASSQSRSGNTIYF. As DNA, the CDR3 is TGTGCCAGCAGTCAAAGCCGCTCTGGAAACACCATATATTTT.

The chain has TRBV2 and TRBJ1-5; TRBD1 might be the D (5 bases). In germline, CDR1 is SNHLY, CDR2 FYNNEI. This CDR3 has 16 amino acids. V was clipped by 7 bases and J by 6 bases, with 22 bases between them. CDR3 region: CASTEEGPPLGQPQHF. The CDR3 DNA follows: TGTGCCAGCACCGAGGAGGGACCCCCGCTCGGTCAGCCCCAGCATTTT. The full variable domain, in which reference TRBV2 and TRBJ1-5 provide the parts outside the CDR3, is EPEVTQTPSHQVTQMGQEVILRCVPISNHLYFYWYRQILGQKVEFLVSFYNNEISEKSEIFDDQFSVERPDGSNFTLKIRSTKLEDSAMYFCASTEEGPPLGQPQHFGDGTRLSIL.

As to this clone: The sample has other DNA sequences that encode this CDR3 too. The J gene is TRBJ1-5, the V gene TRBV28; D is undetermined. Trimming removed 6 bases at V and 4 bases at J, with 4 bases between. CDR3 length: 11 amino acids. Per the germline V gene, CDR1 is MDHEN and CDR2 is SYDVKM. The CDR3 spells CASSPNQPQHF. CDR3 DNA: TGTGCCAGCAGCCCGAATCAGCCCCAGCATTTT.